Below, one T cell receptor beta chain is given with its context. Data came from immunoSEQ multiplex PCR; TCRdb stores just in-frame clones and leaves some out. Of 140,000 to 150,000 clones listed, roughly 80% were seen once; the top ten hold about 8.6%. The data were obtained in a study of blood T cell repertoires in COVID-19. This receptor was obtained from a middle-aged man with active or convalescent COVID-19. Sequencing was performed on peripheral blood.

The CDR3 is CASSRFRAYEQYF. CDR3 bases: TGTGCCAGCAGCCGGTTCAGGGCCTACGAGCAGTACTTC. The chain couples TRBV11-2 to TRBJ2-7, with D possibly matching TRBD1 (5 bases). This CDR3 region has 13 residues. Germline loops: CDR1 SGHAT, CDR2 FQNNGV. V was trimmed by 5 bases and J by 2 bases, leaving 10 bases between them.